Given below is one TCR beta chain in context. Its antigen is not known. These data come from a study of PD-1 blockade in classical Hodgkin lymphoma. Findings and caveats of the study: Exclusion was applied to patients who started nivolumab under 1 year after ASCT. Only CD4+ TCR diversity, not CD8+, had risen significantly by C4D1.

CDR3 length equals 15 residues. Germline V CDR1 and CDR2: SGDLS, YYNGEE. Trimming at V came to 0 bases and at J to 5 bases, leaving 2 bases not matched to a gene. Generated by immunoSEQ multiplex PCR, the TCRdb table keeps only in-frame clones and is missing some. The table shows 55,000 to 60,000 clones, with approximately 89% occurring only once. Every single patient, without exception, relapsed after autologous stem cell transplantation, and brentuximab vedotin exposure varied. Best overall response was complete response, partial response or progressive disease in these relapsed/refractory classical Hodgkin lymphoma patients.

This sample comprised peripheral blood mononuclear cells (PBMCs), obtained before the second cycle of nivolumab. This chain joins TRBV9 and TRBJ2-2; 9 bases fit TRBD1. The TCR comes from a human donor with classical Hodgkin lymphoma. CDR3 sequence (DNA): TGTGCCAGCAGCGTAGAAGGGACAGGGACCGGGGAGCTGTTTTTT. This encodes CASSVEGTGTGELFF.